These 32 T cell receptor beta chains were all obtained from the same sample, sequenced in a study of T cell responses to AZD1222 COVID-19 vaccine. Repertoires were generated with immunoSEQ multiplex PCR, while TCRdb's copy carries only in-frame clones and drops some. The data hold 130,000 to 150,000 clones, with around 91% observed a single time. Sequencing used peripheral blood, obtained on day 0 of AZD1222 vaccination. These receptor sequences come from an adult in good health.

The chain uses TRBV15 and TRBJ1-5; D is possibly TRBD1 (6 bases). The CDR3 extends over 17 amino acids. Deletions cut 8 bases from V and 5 bases from J, with 25 bases between. Germline V gives CDR1 LNHNV, CDR2 YYDKDF (reference sequence). This CDR3 reads CATSSPYRAQDDQPQHF. In DNA form, the CDR3 reads TGTGCCACCTCTTCACCCTACAGGGCTCAAGACGATCAGCCCCAGCATTTT.

This chain uses TRBV9 with TRBJ2-3; D is unresolved. Germline assignment: CDR1 SGDLS and CDR2 YYNGEE. The V and J ends lost 5 bases and 5 bases respectively, with 12 bases between them. The CDR3 totals 13 residues. CDR3 loop: CASRSGLGDTQYF. The CDR3 nucleotides are TGTGCCAGCAGGTCTGGGCTGGGAGATACGCAGTATTTT. Full variable domain (missing parts from reference TRBV9 and TRBJ2-3): DSGVTQTPKHLITATGQRVTLRCSPRSGDLSVYWYQQSLDQGLQFLIQYYNGEERAKGNILERFSAQQFPDLHSELNLSSLELGDSALYFCASRSGLGDTQYFGPGTRLTVL.

The V call is TRBV19, the J call TRBJ1-5; the D is unclear. V was trimmed by 3 bases and J by 0 bases, leaving 6 bases between them. From germline, CDR1 is LNHDA and CDR2 SQIVND (reference sequence). CDR3 length equals 14 residues. The CDR3 DNA is TGTGCCAGTAGTATGGTTGATAGCAATCAGCCCCAGCATTTT. Protein: CASSMVDSNQPQHF.

The V gene is TRBV19, the J gene TRBJ2-5, with D possibly matching TRBD1 (5 bases). The germline gives CDR1 LNHDA, CDR2 SQIVND (reference sequence). V shed 6 bases and J shed 4 bases, with 15 bases lying between them. The CDR3 sequence is 14 residues long. The CDR3 loop reads CASSYSGPPETQYF. For the CDR3, the DNA is TGTGCCAGTAGCTATTCAGGGCCTCCAGAGACCCAGTACTTC. Using reference TRBV19 and TRBJ2-5 for the parts outside the CDR3, the full variable domain is DGGITQSPKYLFRKEGQNVTLSCEQNLNHDAMYWYRQDPGQGLRLIYYSQIVNDFQKGDIAEGYSVSREKKESFPLTVTSAQKNPTAFYLCASSYSGPPETQYFGPGTRLLVL.

The chain links TRBV2 to TRBJ2-1, with D possibly being TRBD2 (5 bases). Per the germline V gene, CDR1 is SNHLY and CDR2 is FYNNEI. The CDR3 totals 13 residues. Trimming cost V 7 bases and J 8 bases, with 15 bases left between them. CDR3 residues: CASNRLREHEQFF. The CDR3 DNA reads TGTGCCAGCAACCGTTTGAGGGAGCATGAGCAGTTCTTC.

The chain has TRBV3-1 (or the pseudogene TRBV3-2) and TRBJ2-2, with no clear D. The CDR3 consists of 13 residues. Trimming removed 1 base from V and 6 bases from J, with 6 bases in between. The germline V gene has CDR1 LGHDT and CDR2 YNNKEL (reference sequence). CDR3 loop: CASSQGIAGELFF. In nucleotides, the CDR3 is TGTGCCAGCAGCCAAGGTATCGCCGGGGAGCTGTTTTTT.

The J gene is TRBJ1-5, the V gene TRBV6-5; D uncertain. Germline loops: CDR1 MNHEY, CDR2 SVGAGI. This CDR3 contains 15 residues. V lost 9 bases to trimming and J lost 0 bases, with 15 bases between them. In DNA, the CDR3 is TGTGCCAGTTCACGCCGACCGACTAGCAATCAGCCCCAGCATTTT. Translating it yields CASSRRPTSNQPQHF.

This CDR3 reads CASSPMGRPDQPQHF. CDR3 DNA sequence: TGTGCCAGCAGTCCTATGGGACGGCCGGATCAGCCCCAGCATTTT. The V and J genes are TRBV28 and TRBJ1-5; perhaps TRBD1 as D (5 bases). CDR1 and CDR2 from the germline V gene are MDHEN and SYDVKM. This CDR3 comprises 15 residues. The ends were cut back, 5 bases at V and 5 bases at J, with 16 bases in the middle.

This CDR3 reads CASSRAEMGRGSGYTF. In DNA, the CDR3 is TGTGCCAGCAGCCGTGCCGAGATGGGCAGGGGTTCGGGCTACACCTTC. The rearrangement links TRBV3-1 (or the pseudogene TRBV3-2) to TRBJ1-2; tentative D call: TRBD1 (6 bases). V lost 4 bases and J lost 8, with 23 bases in between. Germline CDR1 LGHDT, CDR2 YNNKEL (reference sequence). The CDR3 loop spans 16 amino acids.

The rearrangement joins TRBV6-6 to TRBJ1-4; D is ambiguous. Per germline, CDR1 MNHNY and CDR2 SVGAGI (reference sequence). The CDR3 totals 14 residues. V lost 0 bases and J 5 bases, leaving 7 bases between the germline ends. The CDR3 bases are TGTGCCAGCAGTTACTCGAACGGCAATGAAAAACTGTTTTTT. Protein sequence: CASSYSNGNEKLFF.

This sequence joins TRBV29-1 and TRBJ2-1, with TRBD2 identical over 7 bases. This CDR3 has 13 amino acids. Losses at the gene ends were 4 bases for V and 5 bases for J; bases not matched to a gene: 5. The germline CDR1 and CDR2 sequences are SQVTM and ANQGSEA. CDR3 loop: CSVGGGRNNEQFF. The CDR3 DNA is TGCAGCGTTGGGGGAGGGCGGAACAATGAGCAGTTCTTC.

The V and J genes are TRBV3-1 (or the pseudogene TRBV3-2) and TRBJ1-1; TRBD1 matches 10 bases. CDR1 is LGHDT and CDR2 is YNNKEL in the germline V gene (reference sequence). The CDR3 spans 14 residues. V shed 4 bases and J 4 bases; nucleotides not matched to a gene: 3. CDR3 bases: TGTGCCAGCAGCCTACGGGACAGGGGCACTGAAGCTTTCTTT. Translating it yields CASSLRDRGTEAFF.

This chain links TRBV19 with TRBJ2-5; either TRBD1 or TRBD2 may fit D (5 bases each). The CDR3 loop spans 15 amino acids. The ends were cut back, 5 bases at V and 1 base at J, with 14 bases in the middle. Germline V CDR1 and CDR2: LNHDA, SQIVND (reference sequence). In DNA form, the CDR3 reads TGTGCCAGTAGTCTCCAGGACGGGACCCAAGAGACCCAGTACTTC. Its protein is CASSLQDGTQETQYF.

The table lists this clone with a count of one. J is TRBJ1-6 and V is TRBV7-9; D is unclear. CDR1 is SEHNR, CDR2 FQNEAQ, per germline (reference sequence). The CDR3 sequence is 14 residues long. V was clipped by 6 bases and J by 0 bases, with 6 bases between them. Written as DNA, the CDR3 is TGTGCCAGCAGTACAAGCTCCTATAATTCACCCCTCCACTTT. It encodes CASSTSSYNSPLHF.

The chain carries TRBV15 and TRBJ1-1; D is perhaps TRBD1 (6 bases). CDR3 size: 14 residues. The germline V gene has CDR1 LNHNV and CDR2 YYDKDF (reference sequence). V lost 5 bases, J lost 3 bases, and 13 bases lay in between. Here the CDR3 DNA reads TGTGCCACCAGCCCCAGACAGGCCGACACTGAAGCTTTCTTT. It translates to CATSPRQADTEAFF.

This clone was found once. The CDR3 sequence is CASSRTAGNTIYF. In DNA, the CDR3 is TGTGCCAGCAGCCGGACAGCTGGAAACACCATATATTTT. This chain uses TRBV7-9 with TRBJ1-3, with D maybe TRBD1 (6 bases). The CDR3 is 13 residues long. Trimming cost V 5 bases and J 2 bases, with 7 bases left between them. CDR1 is SEHNR, CDR2 FQNEAQ, per germline (reference sequence).

The chain employs TRBV27 and TRBJ1-2, with D possibly TRBD1 on 6 matching bases. Germline CDR1 MNHEY, CDR2 SMNVEV (reference sequence). Trimming took off 3 bases at V and 4 bases at J, with 9 bases between the two ends. The CDR3 loop spans 13 amino acids. The DNA for the CDR3 is TGTGCCAGCAGTTTCCAGGGGACCTATGGCTACACCTTC. It encodes CASSFQGTYGYTF.

V usage is TRBV7-3 and J usage is TRBJ2-1; 12 positions match TRBD2. The V gene's germline CDR1 is SGHTA and CDR2 FQGTGA. Trimming took 4 bases from V and 10 from J; bases not matched to a gene: 5. The CDR3 covers 14 residues. For the CDR3, the DNA is TGTGCCAGCAGCTCTAGCGGGAGGGCAGGGGAGCAGTTCTTC. It yields the protein CASSSSGRAGEQFF.

The chain links TRBV27 to TRBJ2-3; 13 bases line up with TRBD2. The CDR3 consists of 17 residues. Unmatched junction bases numbered 7, after V lost 7 bases and J lost 0 bases. The germline CDR1 and CDR2 sequences are MNHEY and SMNVEV (reference sequence). This CDR3 reads CASKHRTSGSSTDTQYF. The CDR3 DNA reads as TGTGCCAGCAAACATAGGACTAGCGGGAGCAGCACAGATACGCAGTATTTT.

This clone was counted once. The gene calls are TRBV7-2 and TRBJ2-2; D not resolved. Trimming cost V 2 bases and J 6 bases, with 7 bases left between them. Germline lookup yields CDR1 SGHTA and CDR2 FQGNSA. This CDR3 comprises 13 residues. Written as DNA, the CDR3 is TGTGCCAGCAGCTTAAGACGCTCCGGGGAGCTGTTTTTT. This gives the protein CASSLRRSGELFF.

The genes are TRBV12-3 or TRBV12-4 and TRBJ1-2, with 8 bases lining up with TRBD1. This CDR3 comprises 13 residues. After removal of 6 bases from V and 8 bases from J, the junction contained 8 bases not matched to a gene. CDR3 amino acids: CASSRDRGRGYTF. The CDR3 nucleotides are TGTGCCAGCAGCCGCGACAGGGGCAGAGGCTACACCTTC.

CDR3 residues: CASSLTGRGDGYTF. The DNA of the CDR3 is TGTGCCAGCAGCTTAACGGGCAGGGGGGATGGCTACACCTTC. The rearrangement uses TRBV7-3 and TRBJ1-2, with TRBD1 identical over 7 bases. Germline V gene data show CDR1 as SGHTA and CDR2 as FQGTGA. This CDR3 has 14 amino acids. The junction had 4 bases not matched to a gene; V was cut back by 0 bases and J by 6 bases.

The chain recombines TRBV7-8 with TRBJ1-2, with no clear D. Germline CDR1 reads SGHVS; CDR2 reads FQNEAQ. CDR3 size: 14 residues. Trimming took off 5 bases at V and 2 bases at J, with 12 bases between the two ends. The CDR3 loop reads CASSPRLQNYGYTF. Written as DNA, the CDR3 is TGTGCCAGCAGCCCCCGGCTACAGAACTATGGCTACACCTTC.

The chain is built from TRBV6-5 and TRBJ1-1; D is undetermined. Per germline, CDR1 MNHEY and CDR2 SVGAGI. V was trimmed by 0 bases and J by 0 bases, leaving 8 bases between them. The CDR3 is 15 residues long. CDR3 in amino acids: CASSYSRLMNTEAFF. For the CDR3, the DNA is TGTGCCAGCAGTTACTCCCGGCTGATGAACACTGAAGCTTTCTTT.

V gene TRBV7-2 combines with J gene TRBJ2-3, with D perhaps TRBD2 (7 bases). V was cut by 5 bases and J by 4 bases, with 28 bases left in between. The CDR3 totals 19 residues. Germline V lookup: CDR1 SGHTA, CDR2 FQGNSA. CDR3 loop: CASSPRPPGGLHGSDTQYF. In nucleotides, the CDR3 is TGTGCCAGCAGCCCCAGGCCTCCGGGGGGCCTTCATGGTTCAGATACGCAGTATTTT.

At least ten counts were recorded for this clone. V gene TRBV10-3 combines with J gene TRBJ2-7; the match to TRBD2 covers 9 bases. CDR1 and CDR2 (germline): ENHRY, SYGVKD. With V trimmed by 2 bases and J by 12 bases, 8 bases remained unmatched. CDR3 size: 13 residues. CDR3 sequence (DNA): TGTGCCATCAGTGAGGCGAGCGGGAGGCAAGTGTACTTC. Its translation is CAISEASGRQVYF.

Relative to its sample, this clone is medium-sized. The V call is TRBV5-3, the J call TRBJ1-3; D is unclear. TRBV5-3 is flagged as an ORF with uncertain function. Trimming removed 4 bases from V and 0 bases from J, with 11 bases in between. This CDR3 has 15 residues. The CDR3 spells CARSIRWSSGNTIYF. CDR3 DNA: TGTGCCAGAAGCATAAGGTGGAGCTCTGGAAACACCATATATTTT.

V and J are TRBV10-1 and TRBJ2-5; D possibly corresponds to TRBD1 (6 bases). This CDR3 is 12 amino acids long. CDR1 WNHNN and CDR2 SYGVQD come from the germline V gene (reference sequence). Trimming left V 6 bases short and J 7 bases short, with 12 bases between. CDR3 residues: CASRGVGGTQYF. In nucleotides, the CDR3 is TGCGCCAGCAGGGGAGTAGGGGGGACCCAGTACTTC.

The sample holds one count of this clone. One end of the junction fails to match germline, which may point to a read error. The chain is built from TRBV6-6 and TRBJ2-7, with D possibly matching TRBD1 (6 bases). From germline, CDR1 is MNHNY and CDR2 SVGAGI (reference sequence). The CDR3 has 16 amino acids. In DNA, the CDR3 is TGTGCCAGCAGTCACTCGGGTGACAGGCCGGCCTACGAGCAGTACTTC. This gives the protein CASSHSGDRPAYEQYF.

This chain connects TRBV28 to TRBJ1-4; D is undetermined. V was shortened by 6 bases and J by 8 bases, with 19 bases between the two germline ends. Germline loops: CDR1 MDHEN, CDR2 SYDVKM. The CDR3 extends over 15 amino acids. The CDR3 DNA is TGTGCCAGCAGCCCACCCGCGATTGGGAAGGAAAAACTGTTTTTT. Residues: CASSPPAIGKEKLFF. Combining the CDR3 with reference TRBV28 and TRBJ1-4 gives the whole variable domain DVKVTQSSRYLVKRTGEKVFLECVQDMDHENMFWYRQDPGLGLRLIYFSYDVKMKEKGDIPEGYSVSREKKERFSLILESASTNQTSMYLCASSPPAIGKEKLFFGSGTQLSVL.

A note on this clone: Other DNA sequences of this sample code for an identical CDR3. This chain connects TRBV6-2 or TRBV6-3 to TRBJ1-5; D call uncertain. The V end was cut by 2 bases, the J end by 7 bases, with 6 bases between. CDR1 is MNHEY, CDR2 SVGEGT, per germline. This CDR3 contains 12 residues. Written as DNA, the CDR3 is TGTGCCAGCAGTTACCTGGGACAGCCCCAGCATTTT. It encodes CASSYLGQPQHF.

The V gene is TRBV11-2, the J gene TRBJ1-6, with D unclear. Germline CDR1 reads SGHAT; CDR2 reads FQNNGV. This CDR3 region has 14 residues. Trimming took off 0 bases at V and 10 bases at J, with 10 bases between the two ends. CDR3 DNA sequence: TGTGCCAGCAGCTTAGAGGCCTGGGAGTCACCCCTCCACTTT. Translation: CASSLEAWESPLHF. The full variable domain, rest sourced from reference TRBV11-2 and TRBJ1-6, is EAGVAQSPRYKIIEKRQSVAFWCNPISGHATLYWYQQILGQGPKLLIQFQNNGVVDDSQLPKDRFSAERLKGVDSTLKIQPAKLEDSAVYLCASSLEAWESPLHFGNGTRLTVT.